The 22 T cell receptor beta chains in this list originate from one sample, sequenced in a study of T cell repertoires in cytomegalovirus infection. TCRdb itself ran the reads through MiXCR, one entry per CDR3 protein. The table shows fewer than 200,000 distinct CDR3 sequences, with roughly 9% occurring only once. Sequenced sample: PBMCs. These receptor sequences come from a human donor in good health (CMV status not recorded). Some clones in this sample may be carry-over from other donors' samples.

At least ten counts were recorded for this clonotype. The chain has TRBV7-2 and TRBJ2-1, with TRBD2 identical over 9 bases. J was trimmed by 7 bases and V by 5 bases; bases with no gene match: 12. The CDR3 is made up of 16 amino acids. Germline CDR1 and CDR2: SGHTA and FQGNSA. CDR3 protein: CASSLGGGGQVNEQFF. CDR3 DNA: TGTGCCAGCAGCCTAGGCGGGGGGGGCCAAGTAAATGAGCAGTTCTTC.

This clonotype occurred many times. CDR3 residues: CASSFPPLAGVDEQFF. The DNA for the CDR3 is TGTGCCAGCAGCTTCCCCCCCCTAGCGGGAGTGGATGAGCAGTTCTTC. J is TRBJ2-1 and V is TRBV7-6; 10 nucleotides match TRBD2. Trimming cost V 3 bases and J 8 bases; bases outside gene matches: 10. Germline-derived CDR1 and CDR2 are SGHVS and FNYEAQ. The CDR3 is 16 residues long. Looking up the rest from reference TRBV7-6 and TRBJ2-1 gives the full variable domain: GAGVSQSPRYKVTKRGQDVALRCDPISGHVSLYWYRQALGQGPEFLTYFNYEAQQDKSGLPNDRFSAERPEGSISTLTIQRTEQRDSAMYRCASSFPPLAGVDEQFFGPGTRLTVL.

This clonotype occurred many times. The chain recombines TRBV6-1 with TRBJ2-1, with 9 bases that match TRBD1. CDR3 length: 12 residues. Germline CDR1 reads MNHNS; CDR2 reads SASEGT. V shed 7 bases and J 7 bases; nucleotides not matched to a gene: 2. Here the CDR3 DNA reads TGTGCCAGCAACGGACAGGGGAATGAGCAGTTCTTC. Translation: CASNGQGNEQFF.

This chain joins TRBV5-6 and TRBJ2-1, with 12 bases matching TRBD2. V shed 1 base and J 5 bases; nucleotides not matched to a gene: 13. From germline, CDR1 is SGHDT and CDR2 YYEEEE. The CDR3 runs to 19 residues. In DNA, the CDR3 is TGTGCCAGCAGCTTGCGGGCTCTAGCGGGAGGGCCGAGGAACAATGAGCAGTTCTTC. This gives the protein CASSLRALAGGPRNNEQFF.

This clonotype has a count of ten or more. This chain uses TRBV7-8 with TRBJ1-5; possibly TRBD1 for D (6 bases). Per the germline V gene, CDR1 is SGHVS and CDR2 is FQNEAQ. The CDR3 sequence is 15 residues long. Deletions cut 0 bases from V and 5 bases from J, with 11 bases between. CDR3 in DNA: TGTGCCAGCAGCTTAGCGCTGAGGGGGGATCAGCCCCAGCATTTT. Its protein is CASSLALRGDQPQHF.

The CDR3 DNA reads TGCAGTGCTCTTTGGGGGGGGGCGAAAGGCCCACCGGCTTCCATCAATCAGCCCCAGCATTTT. Translation gives CSALWGGAKGPPASINQPQHF. This chain connects TRBV20-1 to TRBJ1-5, with D possibly matching TRBD1 (6 bases). Germline assignment: CDR1 DFQATT and CDR2 SNEGSKA (reference sequence). Trimming removed 5 bases from V and 3 bases from J, with 35 bases in between. The CDR3 sequence is 21 residues long.

This clonotype showed up many times. The chain recombines TRBV7-2 with TRBJ2-3, with no clear D. The CDR3 is made up of 15 amino acids. CDR1 and CDR2 from the germline V gene are SGHTA and FQGNSA. V lost 1 base to trimming and J lost 5 bases, with 13 bases between them. The CDR3 nucleotides read TGTGCCAGCAGCTTAGGGCCTGGTCGCGGAGATACGCAGTATTTT. It translates to CASSLGPGRGDTQYF.

This clonotype came up many times. The chain employs TRBV20-1 and TRBJ2-3, with D perhaps matching TRBD2 (5 bases). Trimming took 2 bases from V and 2 from J, leaving 17 bases between them. Germline V lookup: CDR1 DFQATT, CDR2 SNEGSKA (reference sequence). The CDR3 covers 16 residues. CDR3 amino acids: CSARTRQAEHTDTQYF. The CDR3 DNA reads TGCAGTGCTAGAACCAGACAAGCGGAGCACACAGATACGCAGTATTTT.

J is TRBJ2-5 and V is TRBV7-9, with unresolved D. CDR3 length: 16 residues. The germline V gene has CDR1 SEHNR and CDR2 FQNEAQ (reference sequence). V gave up 1 base and J gave up 0 bases, with 12 bases separating them. CDR3 amino acids: CASSLDRMADQETQYF. In DNA, the CDR3 is TGTGCCAGCAGCTTAGATAGAATGGCAGACCAAGAGACCCAGTACTTC.

This clonotype was observed a handful of times. The CDR3 region is CASSLLSGAHYGYTF. CDR3 sequence (DNA): TGTGCCAGCAGTTTATTGTCAGGGGCCCACTATGGCTACACCTTC. This chain uses TRBV28 with TRBJ1-2, with D possibly TRBD1 on 6 matching bases. The germline CDR1 and CDR2 sequences are MDHEN and SYDVKM. The CDR3 consists of 15 residues. Deletions cut 1 base from V and 3 bases from J, with 12 bases between.

The genes are TRBV7-8 and TRBJ2-3; D gene uncertain. Looked up from germline, CDR1 is SGHVS and CDR2 is FQNEAQ. V lost 2 bases to trimming and J lost 2 bases, with 8 bases between them. The CDR3 is 14 amino acids. The CDR3 bases are TGTGCCAGCAGCTTATACCGCCCCACAGATACGCAGTATTTT. Its protein is CASSLYRPTDTQYF.

Many counts were recorded for this clonotype. The rearrangement uses TRBV7-2 and TRBJ1-6; perhaps TRBD1 as D (6 bases). The CDR3 sequence is 14 residues long. V shed 4 bases and J shed 4 bases, with 8 bases lying between them. CDR1 is SGHTA, CDR2 FQGNSA, per germline. The CDR3: CASSYREYNSPLHF. CDR3 in DNA: TGTGCCAGCAGCTACAGGGAATATAATTCACCCCTCCACTTT.

The chain is built from TRBV20-1 and TRBJ2-1; 11 bases are shared with TRBD2. CDR3 length: 14 residues. The trim removed 0 bases at V and 8 bases at J, leaving 3 bases unmatched. Per the germline V gene, CDR1 is DFQATT and CDR2 is SNEGSKA (reference sequence). CDR3 amino acids: CSARDSGGADEQFF. The CDR3 bases are TGCAGTGCTAGAGATAGCGGGGGGGCCGATGAGCAGTTCTTC.

This clonotype was seen at least ten times. The V and J genes are TRBV7-8 and TRBJ2-6; unclear D gene. Germline CDR1 is SGHVS and CDR2 is FQNEAQ. The CDR3 extends over 15 amino acids. V was clipped by 2 bases and J by 0 bases, with 5 bases between them. Here the CDR3 reads CASSLPASGANVLTF. The CDR3 nucleotides are TGTGCCAGCAGCTTACCGGCCTCTGGGGCCAACGTCCTGACTTTC.

To note about this clonotype: A much larger clone lies a single base off, so this may be a read error. This sequence joins TRBV20-1 and TRBJ2-7; D unresolved. The CDR3 sequence is 13 residues long. Germline loops: CDR1 DFQATT, CDR2 SNEGSKA (reference sequence). V lost 3 bases to trimming and J lost 6 bases, with 15 bases between them. CDR3 amino acids: CSASDQPEGEQYF. The CDR3 bases are TGCAGTGCTAGTGATCAGCCTGAAGGCGAGCAGTACTTC.

Many counts were recorded for this clonotype. The rearrangement joins TRBV20-1 to TRBJ2-5; D is unclear. Germline V lookup: CDR1 DFQATT, CDR2 SNEGSKA (reference sequence). Trimming cost V 5 bases and J 3 bases, with 10 bases left between them. The CDR3 spans 12 residues. In DNA, the CDR3 is TGCAGTGCTCCAACTACGAAAGAGACCCAGTACTTC. This sequence encodes CSAPTTKETQYF.

This clonotype appeared a few times. The rearrangement uses TRBV6-2 or TRBV6-3 and TRBJ2-7; 9 nucleotides align to TRBD1. V was pared by 2 bases and J by 3 bases, with 8 bases of the junction left unmatched. The CDR3 is 16 amino acids. The V gene's germline CDR1 is MNHEY and CDR2 SVGEGT. The CDR3: CASSYPSGQGFYEQYF. The CDR3 region has the DNA TGTGCCAGCAGTTACCCATCTGGACAGGGGTTCTACGAGCAGTACTTC.

Ten or more counts support this clonotype. This chain links TRBV19 with TRBJ1-2, with a tentative D call TRBD1 (5 bases). V lost 8 bases to trimming and J lost 4 bases, with 26 bases between them. CDR3 length equals 17 residues. CDR1 is LNHDA, CDR2 SQIVND, per germline (reference sequence). The CDR3 reads CASSRTAISTAFYGYTF. CDR3 coding DNA: TGTGCCAGTTCCCGCACGGCTATTTCGACAGCGTTCTATGGCTACACCTTC.

This clonotype was seen ten or more times. The CDR3 nucleotides are TGTGCCAGCAGCTTAGCGGCCAGGGGAGGGGGCCAGCCCCAGCATTTT. This codes for CASSLAARGGGQPQHF. The V gene is TRBV7-2, the J gene TRBJ1-5; 7 positions match TRBD1. With V trimmed by 0 bases and J by 7 bases, 9 bases remained unmatched. CDR1 is SGHTA and CDR2 is FQGNSA in the germline V gene. The CDR3 totals 16 residues.

This sequence joins TRBV6-2 or TRBV6-3 and TRBJ1-1; no clear D. Germline V CDR1 and CDR2: MNHEY, SVGEGT. V gave up 1 base and J gave up 4 bases, with 7 bases separating them. The CDR3 sequence is 13 residues long. The CDR3 coding sequence is TGTGCCAGCAGTTACTTGGGGAGCACTGAAGCTTTCTTT. Its translation is CASSYLGSTEAFF.

The chain combines TRBV14 with TRBJ1-1; D is unclear. The CDR3 has 14 amino acids. Germline lookup yields CDR1 SGHDN and CDR2 FVKESK. Trimming removed 2 bases from V and 6 bases from J, with 13 bases in between. CDR3 sequence (DNA): TGTGCCAGCAGCCAAACTGGTTTGGGCGCTGAAGCTTTCTTT. This encodes CASSQTGLGAEAFF.

This clonotype was recorded a few times. CDR3 region: CASSISGGTDTQYF. The CDR3 DNA reads as TGTGCCAGCAGTATTAGCGGGGGCACAGATACGCAGTATTTT. The chain combines TRBV12-3 or TRBV12-4 with TRBJ2-3; 8 bases are shared with TRBD2. The CDR3 extends over 14 amino acids. The junction had 2 bases not matched to a gene; V was cut back by 5 bases and J by 1 base.